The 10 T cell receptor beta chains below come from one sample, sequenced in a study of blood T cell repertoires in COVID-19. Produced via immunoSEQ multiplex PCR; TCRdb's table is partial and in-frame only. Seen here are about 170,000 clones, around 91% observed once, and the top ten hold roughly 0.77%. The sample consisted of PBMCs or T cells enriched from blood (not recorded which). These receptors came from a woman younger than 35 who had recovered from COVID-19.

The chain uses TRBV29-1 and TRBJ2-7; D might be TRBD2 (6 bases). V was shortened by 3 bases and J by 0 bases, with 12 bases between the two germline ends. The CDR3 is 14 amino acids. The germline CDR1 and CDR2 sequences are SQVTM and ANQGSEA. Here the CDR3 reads CSVEEGTSSYEQYF. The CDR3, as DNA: TGCAGCGTTGAGGAGGGTACAAGCTCCTACGAGCAGTACTTC.

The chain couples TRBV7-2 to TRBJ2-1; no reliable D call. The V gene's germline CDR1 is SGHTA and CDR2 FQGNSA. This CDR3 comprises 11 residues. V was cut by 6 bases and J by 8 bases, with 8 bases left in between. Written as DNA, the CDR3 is TGTGCCAGCAGTTCGGTGGATGAGCAGTTCTTC. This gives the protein CASSSVDEQFF.

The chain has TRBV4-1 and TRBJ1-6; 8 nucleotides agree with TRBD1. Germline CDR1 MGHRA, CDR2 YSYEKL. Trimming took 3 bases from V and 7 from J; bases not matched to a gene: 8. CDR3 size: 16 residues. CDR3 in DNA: TGCGCCAGCAGCCATGTTGGACAGGGAGGGAATTCACCCCTCCACTTT. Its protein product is CASSHVGQGGNSPLHF.

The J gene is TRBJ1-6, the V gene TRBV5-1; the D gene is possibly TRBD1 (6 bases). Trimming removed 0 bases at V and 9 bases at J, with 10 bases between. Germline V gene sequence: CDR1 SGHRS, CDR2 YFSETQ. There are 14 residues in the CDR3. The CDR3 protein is CASSLEGGGSPLHF. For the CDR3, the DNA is TGCGCCAGCAGCTTGGAAGGGGGGGGTTCACCCCTCCACTTT.

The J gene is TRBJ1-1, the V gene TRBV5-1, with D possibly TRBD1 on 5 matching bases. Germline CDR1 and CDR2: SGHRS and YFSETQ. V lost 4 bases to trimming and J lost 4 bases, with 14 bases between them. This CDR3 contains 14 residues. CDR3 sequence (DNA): TGCGCCAGCAGCACAGTGGGGGGTATCACTGAAGCTTTCTTT. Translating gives CASSTVGGITEAFF.

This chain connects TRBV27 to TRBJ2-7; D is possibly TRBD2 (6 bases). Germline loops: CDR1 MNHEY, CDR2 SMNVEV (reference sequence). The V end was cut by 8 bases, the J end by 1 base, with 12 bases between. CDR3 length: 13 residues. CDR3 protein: CASAPGESYEQYF. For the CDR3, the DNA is TGTGCCAGCGCCCCGGGGGAGTCCTACGAGCAGTACTTC.

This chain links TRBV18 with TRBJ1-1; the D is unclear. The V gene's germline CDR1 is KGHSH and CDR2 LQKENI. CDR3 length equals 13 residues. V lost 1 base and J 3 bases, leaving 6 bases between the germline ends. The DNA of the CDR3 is TGTGCCAGCTCACCACGGGCTGACACTGAAGCTTTCTTT. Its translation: CASSPRADTEAFF.

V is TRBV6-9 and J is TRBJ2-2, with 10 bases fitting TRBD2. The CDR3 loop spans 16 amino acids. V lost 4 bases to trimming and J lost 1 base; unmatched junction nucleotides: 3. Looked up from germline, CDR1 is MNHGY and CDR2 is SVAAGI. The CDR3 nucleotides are TGTGCCAGCAGTTGGAGGACTAGCGGGAACACCGGGGAGCTGTTTTTT. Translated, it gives CASSWRTSGNTGELFF.

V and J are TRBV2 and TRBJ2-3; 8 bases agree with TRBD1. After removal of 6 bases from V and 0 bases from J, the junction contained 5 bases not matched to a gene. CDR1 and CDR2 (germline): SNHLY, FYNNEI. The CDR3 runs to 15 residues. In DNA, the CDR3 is TGTGCCAGCAGGAGGGGACAGGCTAGCACAGATACGCAGTATTTT. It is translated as CASRRGQASTDTQYF.

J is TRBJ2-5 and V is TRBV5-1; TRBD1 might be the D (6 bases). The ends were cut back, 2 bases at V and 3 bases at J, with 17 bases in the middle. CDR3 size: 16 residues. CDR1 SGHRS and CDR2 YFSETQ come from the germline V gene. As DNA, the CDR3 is TGCGCCAGCAGCTTTCGTCAGGGGATGGGAGAAGAGACCCAGTACTTC. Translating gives CASSFRQGMGEETQYF.